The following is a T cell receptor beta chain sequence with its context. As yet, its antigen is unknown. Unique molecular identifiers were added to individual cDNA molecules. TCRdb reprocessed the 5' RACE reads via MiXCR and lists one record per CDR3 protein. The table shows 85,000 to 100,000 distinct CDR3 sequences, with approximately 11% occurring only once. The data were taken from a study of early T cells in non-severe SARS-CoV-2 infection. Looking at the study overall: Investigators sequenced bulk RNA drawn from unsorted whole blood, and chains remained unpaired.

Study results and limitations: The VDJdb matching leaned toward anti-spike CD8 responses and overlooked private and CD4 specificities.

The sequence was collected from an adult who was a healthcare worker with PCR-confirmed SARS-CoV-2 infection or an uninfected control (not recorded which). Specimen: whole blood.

The chain's CDR3 is CSVSQEARAFF. CDR3 DNA sequence: TGCAGCGTGTCCCAGGAGGCGCGGGCTTTCTTT. The chain couples TRBV29-1 to TRBJ1-1; unclear D gene. The CDR3 spans 11 residues. Germline CDR1 SQVTM, CDR2 ANQGSEA. Trimming removed 6 bases from V and 11 bases from J, with 16 bases in between.